Following are 32 T cell receptor beta chains from one sample sequenced in a study of T cell responses to AZD1222 COVID-19 vaccine. Here immunoSEQ multiplex PCR was the method, and the copy in TCRdb shows in-frame clones only, minus some. The sample lists about 190,000 clones, about 89% occurring once. The material sequenced was peripheral blood, taken on day 0 of MenACWY control vaccination. The origin of the receptors is an adult in good health.

The sample holds one count of this clone. The rearrangement joins TRBV7-8 to TRBJ2-7; 14 bases line up with TRBD2. Germline V lookup: CDR1 SGHVS, CDR2 FQNEAQ. This CDR3 has 16 amino acids. V trimming: 5 bases; J trimming: 4 bases; junction bases outside the gene matches: 7. The CDR3 loop is CASSRKGTSGSYEQYF. In nucleotides, the CDR3 is TGTGCCAGCAGCCGCAAAGGGACTAGCGGGAGTTACGAGCAGTACTTC.

The rearrangement links TRBV27 to TRBJ2-2; D is undetermined. Germline CDR1 and CDR2: MNHEY and SMNVEV (reference sequence). V was trimmed by 3 bases and J by 1 base, leaving 15 bases between them. The CDR3 spans 17 residues. Written as DNA, the CDR3 is TGTGCCAGCAGTTTTCGTCCCATCTCACAGAACACCGGGGAGCTGTTTTTT. Translating it yields CASSFRPISQNTGELFF.

J is TRBJ2-2 and V is TRBV25-1; no clear D gene. The CDR3 runs to 13 residues. Trimming stripped 5 bases from V and 0 bases from J, with 4 bases between. Germline lookup yields CDR1 MGHDK and CDR2 SYGVNS. The CDR3 DNA reads as TGTGCCAGCAGTCGCCCGAACACCGGGGAGCTGTTTTTT. Encoded protein: CASSRPNTGELFF.

The V call is TRBV11-3, the J call TRBJ1-5; perhaps TRBD1 as D (5 bases). The CDR3 length is 17 residues. CDR1 SGHNT and CDR2 YENEEA come from the germline V gene. V was pared by 3 bases and J by 3 bases, with 18 bases between. CDR3 coding DNA: TGTGCCAGCAGCTTGGGGGGTGGAGGGAGGGACAATCAGCCCCAGCATTTT. Residues: CASSLGGGGRDNQPQHF.

The chain recombines TRBV9 with TRBJ1-3, with D tentatively TRBD1 (6 bases). Trimming took 3 bases from V and 0 from J, leaving 13 bases between them. Germline V gene lookup returns CDR1 SGDLS and CDR2 YYNGEE. The CDR3 runs to 16 residues. In DNA form, the CDR3 reads TGTGCCAGCAGCGCAGACAGGATTGTCTCTGGAAACACCATATATTTT. The encoded protein is CASSADRIVSGNTIYF.

V gene TRBV6-2 or TRBV6-3 combines with J gene TRBJ1-6, with D possibly being TRBD1 (5 bases). Germline-derived CDR1 and CDR2 are MNHEY and SVGEGT. V lost 2 bases and J lost 9, with 14 bases in between. The CDR3 length is 15 residues. CDR3 coding DNA: TGTGCCAGCAGTTACCCGACAGAGCTAGTTTCACCCCTCCACTTT. It specifies CASSYPTELVSPLHF.

The chain uses TRBV6-5 and TRBJ1-4, with a possible D match to TRBD1 (5 bases). The V end was cut by 4 bases, the J end by 2 bases, with 8 bases between. Germline V gene lookup returns CDR1 MNHEY and CDR2 SVGAGI. The CDR3 has 14 amino acids. CDR3 sequence (DNA): TGTGCCAGCAGTTCAGGGATGACTAATGAAAAACTGTTTTTT. As protein: CASSSGMTNEKLFF.

The sample holds one count of this clone. The rearrangement joins TRBV5-4 to TRBJ2-4; D might be TRBD1 (6 bases). Trimming pared 4 bases from V and 6 bases from J, leaving 11 bases between. The CDR3 extends over 13 amino acids. CDR1 SGHNT and CDR2 YYREEE come from the germline V gene (reference sequence). For the CDR3, the DNA is TGTGCCAGCAGCCAACAGGGTTTAAACATTCAGTACTTC. Residues: CASSQQGLNIQYF.

The gene calls are TRBV5-6 and TRBJ2-7; 11 positions agree with TRBD1. CDR3 length: 14 residues. V lost 5 bases to trimming and J lost 2 bases; unmatched junction nucleotides: 3. Germline lookup yields CDR1 SGHDT and CDR2 YYEEEE. CDR3 nucleotide sequence: TGTGCCAGCAGGCTGGGACAGGGGGCCTACGAGCAGTACTTC. This translates into CASRLGQGAYEQYF.

V usage is TRBV19 and J usage is TRBJ2-3; D possibly corresponds to TRBD1 (6 bases). The ends were cut back, 1 base at V and 1 base at J, with 9 bases in the middle. Per the germline V gene, CDR1 is LNHDA and CDR2 is SQIVND (reference sequence). This CDR3 has 15 residues. The CDR3 loop reads CASSIVQGRTDTQYF. As DNA, the CDR3 is TGTGCCAGTAGTATAGTACAGGGCCGCACAGATACGCAGTATTTT.

Comment on this clone: A read error may account for a junction end that differs from germline. The chain combines TRBV6-5 with TRBJ2-2; a weak D match, TRBD2 (5 bases). Germline-derived CDR1 and CDR2 are MNHEY and SVGAGI. The CDR3 has 15 residues. CDR3 sequence (DNA): TGTGCCAGCAGCTCCGTAGCGCCGAATACCGGGGAGCTGTTTTTT. It yields the protein CASSSVAPNTGELFF.

The chain combines TRBV15 with TRBJ1-2; D is ambiguous. The germline V and J ends were trimmed by 0 bases and 2 bases, with 7 bases remaining between them. Germline lookup yields CDR1 LNHNV and CDR2 YYDKDF (reference sequence). This CDR3 comprises 14 residues. This CDR3 reads CATSRDNANYGYTF. The CDR3 region has the DNA TGTGCCACCAGCAGAGATAACGCAAACTATGGCTACACCTTC.

The rearrangement links TRBV11-2 to TRBJ2-7; TRBD1 aligns across 10 bases. The germline gives CDR1 SGHAT, CDR2 FQNNGV. CDR3 length: 16 amino acids. V trimming: 5 bases; J trimming: 5 bases; junction bases outside the gene matches: 12. The chain's CDR3 is CASSVYRTGGLHEQYF. As DNA, the CDR3 is TGTGCCAGCAGCGTATACCGGACAGGGGGTTTACACGAGCAGTACTTC.

The V gene is TRBV6-1, the J gene TRBJ2-2, with D unresolved. The V end lost 5 bases, the J end lost 3 bases, and 7 bases lay between the germline ends. This CDR3 is 13 amino acids long. Germline-derived CDR1 and CDR2 are MNHNS and SASEGT. Here the CDR3 reads CASSSDYTGELFF. The CDR3 DNA reads as TGTGCCAGCAGTTCCGATTACACCGGGGAGCTGTTTTTT.

Concerning this clone itself: The same CDR3 can be traced to other DNA sequences in this sample. The chain recombines TRBV5-6 with TRBJ1-2; TRBD1 is a possible D gene (5 bases). Deletions cut 0 bases from V and 2 bases from J, with 8 bases between. CDR3 size: 14 residues. CDR1 is SGHDT, CDR2 YYEEEE, per germline. CDR3 sequence (DNA): TGTGCCAGCAGCTTGGGCAGGACAAACTATGGCTACACCTTC. It translates to CASSLGRTNYGYTF.

This clone was detected only a few times. The rearrangement joins TRBV28 to TRBJ2-7, with TRBD2 matching 15 bases. Unmatched junction bases numbered 6, after V lost 6 bases and J lost 0 bases. This CDR3 spans 17 amino acids. Germline V gene lookup returns CDR1 MDHEN and CDR2 SYDVKM. The CDR3 DNA is TGTGCCAGCAGCCCGGGACTAGCGGGGGGTACCTCCTACGAGCAGTACTTC. It yields the protein CASSPGLAGGTSYEQYF.

J is TRBJ1-6 and V is TRBV29-1, with D tentatively TRBD1 (5 bases). The CDR3 extends over 13 amino acids. Germline V gene sequence: CDR1 SQVTM, CDR2 ANQGSEA. V gave up 5 bases and J gave up 7 bases, with 12 bases separating them. CDR3 region: CSVRGTVNSPLHF. CDR3 DNA sequence: TGCAGCGTTCGAGGGACGGTGAATTCACCCCTCCACTTT.

This chain connects TRBV29-1 to TRBJ2-1; D may be TRBD2 (5 bases). Germline V gives CDR1 SQVTM, CDR2 ANQGSEA. V dropped 6 bases and J dropped 7 bases, with 16 bases sitting between them. The CDR3 extends over 13 amino acids. The CDR3 spells CSVRGQIQNEQFF. CDR3 nucleotides: TGCAGCGTGCGAGGGCAAATTCAAAATGAGCAGTTCTTC.

This clone was seen just once. The chain links TRBV11-2 to TRBJ2-1, with TRBD1 identical over 7 bases. This CDR3 has 15 residues. The germline V gene has CDR1 SGHAT and CDR2 FQNNGV. J lost 9 bases, V lost 5 bases, and 13 bases had no gene match. Here the CDR3 reads CASSPETGPTLEQFF. CDR3 bases: TGTGCCAGCAGCCCGGAGACAGGGCCGACTCTTGAGCAGTTCTTC.

V is TRBV28 and J is TRBJ1-2; TRBD1 matches at 8 bases. The CDR3 extends over 17 amino acids. From germline, CDR1 is MDHEN and CDR2 SYDVKM. The V gene end was trimmed by 1 base and the J gene end by 4 bases; junction bases not matched to a gene: 11. Here the CDR3 DNA reads TGTGCCAGCAGTTTATTGGGGCAGGGGGCGATCGTCTATGGCTACACCTTC. Its protein is CASSLLGQGAIVYGYTF.

The rearrangement joins TRBV28 to TRBJ1-2, with a possible D match to TRBD1 (5 bases). V lost 3 bases to trimming and J lost 2 bases, with 10 bases between them. Germline assignment: CDR1 MDHEN and CDR2 SYDVKM. The CDR3 is made up of 14 amino acids. This CDR3 reads CASSLGGGNYGYTF. CDR3 in DNA: TGTGCCAGCAGTTTGGGGGGAGGGAACTATGGCTACACCTTC.

The chain joins TRBV5-4 to TRBJ2-3; D is ambiguous. Germline CDR1 and CDR2: SGHNT and YYREEE (reference sequence). The V and J ends lost 4 bases and 4 bases respectively, with 7 bases between them. There are 12 residues in the CDR3. This CDR3 reads CASSPAADTQYF. DNA for the CDR3: TGTGCCAGCAGCCCGGCGGCAGATACGCAGTATTTT.

The CDR3 protein is CASSVGFSYNEQFF. CDR3 coding DNA: TGTGCCAGCAGCGTTGGATTCTCCTACAATGAGCAGTTCTTC. The gene calls are TRBV9 and TRBJ2-1; no clear D. The CDR3 consists of 14 residues. The germline V and J ends were trimmed by 2 bases and 0 bases, with 6 bases remaining between them. Germline CDR1 is SGDLS and CDR2 is YYNGEE.

J is TRBJ2-1 and V is TRBV6-1, with D hard to call. The CDR3 contains 13 residues. The germline V and J ends were trimmed by 3 bases and 15 bases, with 18 bases remaining between them. Germline V lookup: CDR1 MNHNS, CDR2 SASEGT. CDR3 nucleotide sequence: TGTGCCAGCAGTGAGCCCGGACGTGGCTATCTGTTCTTC. It is translated as CASSEPGRGYLFF.

This sequence joins TRBV9 and TRBJ2-5, with 9 bases aligning to TRBD1. The trim removed 0 bases at V and 1 base at J, leaving 7 bases unmatched. Germline V gene lookup returns CDR1 SGDLS and CDR2 YYNGEE. The CDR3 contains 17 residues. The CDR3 DNA sequence: TGTGCCAGCAGCGTAGGGGACAGGGCGCTAGCCCAAGAGACCCAGTACTTC. Translated: CASSVGDRALAQETQYF.

The CDR3 DNA reads as TGTGCCAGCAGCCCACGGACAGGGGGTTTCAATGAGCAGTTCTTC. As protein: CASSPRTGGFNEQFF. V and J are TRBV9 and TRBJ2-1; 10 nucleotides agree with TRBD1. The CDR3 is 15 residues long. The V gene end was trimmed by 4 bases and the J gene end by 6 bases; junction bases not matched to a gene: 7. CDR1 and CDR2 (germline): SGDLS, YYNGEE.

This chain connects TRBV5-1 to TRBJ2-7, with D perhaps TRBD1 (6 bases). The CDR3 sequence is 14 residues long. Between the trimmed V and J ends, which lost 1 base and 0 bases, there was a span of 8 bases. Looked up from germline, CDR1 is SGHRS and CDR2 is YFSETQ. CDR3 nucleotide sequence: TGCGCCAGCAGCTTGAGCAGGGGCTCCTACGAGCAGTACTTC. Translation gives CASSLSRGSYEQYF.

The J gene is TRBJ2-1, the V gene TRBV30, with no clear D. Trimming removed 2 bases at V and 7 bases at J, with 12 bases between. CDR1 and CDR2 (germline): GTSNPN, SVGIG (reference sequence). The CDR3 runs 13 residues. This CDR3 reads CAWSNGFGNEQFF. In DNA, the CDR3 is TGTGCCTGGAGTAACGGATTCGGAAATGAGCAGTTCTTC.

This chain connects TRBV3-1 (or the pseudogene TRBV3-2) to TRBJ2-2; D tentatively fits TRBD1 or TRBD2 (5 bases each). CDR1 and CDR2 (germline): LGHDT, YNNKEL (reference sequence). The V end was cut by 4 bases, the J end by 4 bases, with 13 bases between. This CDR3 has 15 residues. The chain's CDR3 is CASSPLTGRTGELFF. In DNA form, the CDR3 reads TGTGCCAGCAGCCCCCTGACGGGGCGCACCGGGGAGCTGTTTTTT.

The rearrangement joins TRBV7-8 to TRBJ2-1, with 10 bases matching TRBD2. Trimming at V came to 1 base and at J to 7 bases, leaving 10 bases not matched to a gene. Germline CDR1 is SGHVS and CDR2 is FQNEAQ. This CDR3 spans 17 amino acids. CDR3 loop: CASSLGVGLAGDNEQFF. The CDR3 DNA reads as TGTGCCAGCAGCTTAGGGGTCGGGCTAGCGGGAGATAATGAGCAGTTCTTC. Complete variable domain (other parts from reference TRBV7-8 and TRBJ2-1): GAGVSQSPRYKVAKRGQDVALRCDPISGHVSLFWYQQALGQGPEFLTYFQNEAQLDKSGLPSDRFFAERPEGSVSTLKIQRTQQEDSAVYLCASSLGVGLAGDNEQFFGPGTRLTVL.

V is TRBV19 and J is TRBJ1-6; 9 nucleotides agree with TRBD1. This CDR3 is 14 amino acids long. CDR1 is LNHDA, CDR2 SQIVND, per germline (reference sequence). Trimming removed 4 bases from V and 6 bases from J; junction bases left unmatched: 1. The CDR3 spells CASSRTGVNSPLHF. In nucleotides, the CDR3 is TGTGCCAGTAGTAGGACAGGGGTTAATTCACCCCTCCACTTT.

As DNA, the CDR3 is TGTGCCAGCAGCTTGGGTTTCGCGAACCTGAACACTGAAGCTTTCTTT. Residues: CASSLGFANLNTEAFF. The chain uses TRBV5-6 and TRBJ1-1; D gene uncertain. CDR1 and CDR2 (germline): SGHDT, YYEEEE. V lost 0 bases and J lost 0, with 12 bases in between. This CDR3 is built from 16 residues.